In this sample, the clone carrying this TCR beta chain turned up a few times. The antigen remains undetermined. The data belong to a study of cytomegalovirus exposure and HLA in healthy donors. For the study at large: Among the roughly 400 genotyped donors, around 81% were placed in the Caucasian-associated ancestry cluster. Study-wide points: Researchers left out some V segments, among them TRBV6-2 and TRBV6-3, as indistinguishable. Within an earlier analysis, most TCR beta V segments proved productive either about 90% or about 30% of the time. Common viral pathogens seemed, in a later analysis, to connect with several of the most significant clusters.

Trimming removed 7 bases from V and 9 bases from J; junction bases left unmatched: 10. CDR1 and CDR2 from the germline V gene are LNHDA and SQIVND (reference sequence). This CDR3 is 14 amino acids long. PCR employed 60 Vbeta and 13 Jbeta primers. Using immunoSEQ multiplex PCR, the repertoire was profiled, and TCRdb retains in-frame clones only, with some absent. The table has fewer than 60,000 clones, approximately 75% seen once. The sequence derives from a woman in her forties in good health and CMV-seropositive. The V and J genes are TRBV19 and TRBJ2-4, with 9 bases aligning to TRBD2. The sequencing input was PBMCs. The CDR3 sequence: CASTPLISGGIQYF. The CDR3 coding sequence is TGTGCCAGTACCCCACTAATTAGCGGGGGCATTCAGTACTTC.